A selection of T cell receptor beta chains follows, all from one sample in a study of molecular identifiers for immune sequencing clone quantification. Each CDR3 protein is one row after TCRdb ran MiXCR on the PCR reads. The sample shows 50,000 to 70,000 distinct CDR3 sequences, around a sixth of them seen only once. The source material was naive CD8+ T cells from blood, with Jurkat cell RNA spiked in. These TCRs come from a human donor in good health. Some libraries in this study had Jurkat cell RNA spiked in. Each CDR3 is given with its conserved first and last residue. D genes are given only for firm matches. Where a row states a size, it is once, few, many or the class of an expanded clone; other rows omit it.

clone size,J gene,D gene,V gene,CDR3 protein,CDR3 DNA
few,TRBJ1-4,.,TRBV5-5,CASSLGSGAEKLFF,TGTGCCAGCAGCTTAGGTAGCGGCGCTGAAAAACTGTTTTTT
many,TRBJ2-7,TRBD1,TRBV5-1,CASSPAGTGYYEQYF,TGCGCCAGCAGCCCCGCCGGGACAGGATACTACGAGCAGTACTTC
.,TRBJ2-3,TRBD2,TRBV9,CASSVGGRLAGVGTQYF,TGTGCCAGCAGCGTAGGGGGGAGACTAGCGGGAGTTGGTACGCAGTATTTT
.,TRBJ2-1,TRBD2,TRBV28,CASTKDGGAYSGSEFF,TGTGCCAGCACCAAAGACGGGGGGGCGTACAGCGGGAGTGAGTTCTTC
many,TRBJ1-1,.,TRBV7-6,CASSLDPTEAFF,TGTGCCAGCAGCTTGGACCCCACTGAAGCTTTCTTT
.,TRBJ2-7,.,TRBV2,CAGSVAGLTYEQYF,TGTGCCGGCAGTGTGGCGGGCCTAACCTACGAGCAGTACTTC
few,TRBJ2-3,TRBD1,TRBV24-1,CATQGGRDTQYF,TGTGCCACTCAAGGGGGCCGGGATACGCAGTATTTT
many,TRBJ2-1,TRBD2,TRBV7-2,CASSLGLAVYNEQFF,TGTGCCAGCAGCTTAGGACTAGCGGTATACAATGAGCAGTTCTTC
many,TRBJ1-1,.,TRBV6-5,CASRLQGNEAFF,TGTGCCAGCAGGCTTCAGGGAAATGAAGCTTTCTTT
medium-sized,TRBJ2-3,TRBD2,TRBV7-2,CASSYKIAGVRDTQYF,TGTGCCAGCAGCTACAAGATAGCGGGAGTCAGAGATACGCAGTATTTT
many,TRBJ2-1,TRBD2,TRBV12-3/TRBV12-4,CASSFSRGTSVSYNEQFF,TGTGCCAGCAGTTTCTCCCGAGGGACTAGCGTATCCTACAATGAGCAGTTCTTC
many,TRBJ2-5,.,TRBV4-2,CASSQVEVRETQYF,TGTGCCAGCAGCCAAGTTGAGGTTCGAGAGACCCAGTACTTC
many,TRBJ1-1,.,TRBV5-1,CASSPPVTGISGDTEAFF,TGCGCCAGCAGCCCGCCTGTAACAGGGATCAGTGGGGACACTGAAGCTTTCTTT
many,TRBJ2-7,.,TRBV19,CASSVPAGSPDSYEQYF,TGTGCCAGTAGTGTCCCGGCAGGGTCCCCTGACTCCTACGAGCAGTACTTC
.,TRBJ2-7,.,TRBV10-2,CDSRDTYEQYF,TGCGACAGTCGCGACACCTACGAGCAGTACTTC
many,TRBJ2-2,TRBD2,TRBV2,CASSEGRLAGNTGELFF,TGTGCCAGCAGTGAAGGGAGACTAGCGGGGAACACCGGGGAGCTGTTTTTT
many,TRBJ1-4,.,TRBV6-2/TRBV6-3,CASSPIRAEKLFF,TGTGCCAGCAGTCCCATCCGGGCAGAAAAACTGTTTTTT
many,TRBJ2-3,TRBD2,TRBV30,CAWIEASGPLDTQYF,TGTGCCTGGATCGAGGCTAGCGGGCCCCTTGATACGCAGTATTTT
few,TRBJ1-6,.,TRBV28,CASTLLGYSPLHF,TGTGCCAGCACCCTTTTAGGGTATTCACCCCTCCACTTT
.,TRBJ2-7,.,TRBV11-2,CASSSGSSSYEQYF,TGTGCCAGCAGCTCAGGCTCTTCTAGCTACGAGCAGTACTTC
many,TRBJ1-4,.,TRBV7-6,CASSLDPTNEKLFF,TGTGCCAGCAGCTTGGATCCAACTAATGAAAAACTGTTTTTT
many,TRBJ2-7,.,TRBV3-1,CASSQDRRSSYEQYF,TGTGCCAGCAGCCAAGACCGTAGGAGCTCCTACGAGCAGTACTTC
many,TRBJ2-1,.,TRBV6-2/TRBV6-3,CASSYVRPVSDNEQFF,TGTGCCAGCAGTTACGTTCGACCAGTTTCTGACAATGAGCAGTTCTTC
many,TRBJ2-2,.,TRBV28,CASSPRMGWGTGELFF,TGTGCCAGCAGTCCCCGGATGGGTTGGGGTACCGGGGAGCTGTTTTTT
.,TRBJ2-1,.,TRBV2,CTSSPGTVYNEQFF,TGTACCAGCAGTCCCGGGACGGTCTACAATGAGCAGTTCTTC
many,TRBJ2-2,.,TRBV4-3,CASPQYRGIFDTGELFF,TGCGCCAGCCCACAATATAGGGGCATCTTTGACACCGGGGAGCTGTTTTTT
many,TRBJ2-7,.,TRBV29-1,CSVEEGTGSYEQYF,TGCAGCGTTGAAGAAGGGACGGGTTCCTACGAGCAGTACTTC
many,TRBJ2-2,.,TRBV2,CASSETAEGTGELFF,TGTGCCAGCAGTGAGACAGCCGAGGGGACCGGGGAGCTGTTTTTT